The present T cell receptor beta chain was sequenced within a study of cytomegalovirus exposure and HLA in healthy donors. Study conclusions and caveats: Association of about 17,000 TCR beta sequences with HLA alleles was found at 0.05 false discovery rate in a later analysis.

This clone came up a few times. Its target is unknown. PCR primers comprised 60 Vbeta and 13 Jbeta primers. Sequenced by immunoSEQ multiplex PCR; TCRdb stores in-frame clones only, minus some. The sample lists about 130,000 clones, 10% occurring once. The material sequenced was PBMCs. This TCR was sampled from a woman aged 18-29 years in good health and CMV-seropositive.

As DNA, the CDR3 is TGTGCCAGCTCCCTAGCGGATACGCAGTATTTT. It codes for CASSLADTQYF. This sequence joins TRBV18 and TRBJ2-3; D possibly corresponds to TRBD2 (6 bases). The CDR3 loop spans 11 amino acids. Germline CDR1 KGHSH, CDR2 LQKENI. V dropped 6 bases and J dropped 6 bases, with 7 bases sitting between them.